Each of the 19 T cell receptor beta chains below was sequenced from the same sample in a study of T-cell reconstitution after alpha-beta-depleted transplantation in children. Preparation of the TCRbeta library was carried out with unique molecular identifiers. TCRdb re-analysed the PCR reads in MiXCR, keeping a single row per CDR3 protein. The data hold 100,000 to 120,000 distinct CDR3 sequences, with approximately 6% observed a single time. Specimen: PBMCs, mostly from graft donor cells, collected 360 days after TCRalphabeta/CD19-depleted stem cell transplant. Receptors originate from a male patient between 2 and 10 years old who had a stem cell transplant for acute lymphoblastic leukemia, so the T cells may come from the graft donor.

The sample holds many counts of this clonotype. This chain connects TRBV5-1 to TRBJ2-5; D not certain. V was cut by 0 bases and J by 7 bases, with 10 bases left in between. Germline V gene data show CDR1 as SGHRS and CDR2 as YFSETQ. This CDR3 contains 13 residues. CDR3 nucleotide sequence: TGCGCCAGCAGCTTGGTACAGAAAGGGACCCAGTACTTC. Protein sequence: CASSLVQKGTQYF.

Ten or more counts support this clonotype. V gene TRBV9 combines with J gene TRBJ1-2; perhaps TRBD1 as D (6 bases). CDR1 SGDLS and CDR2 YYNGEE come from the germline V gene. The CDR3 loop spans 14 amino acids. V was cut by 0 bases and J by 8 bases, with 14 bases left in between. The CDR3 reads CASSVGRRGQGYTF. In nucleotides, the CDR3 is TGTGCCAGCAGCGTAGGCAGAAGGGGACAAGGCTACACCTTC. The full variable domain, its missing parts supplied by reference TRBV9 and TRBJ1-2, is DSGVTQTPKHLITATGQRVTLRCSPRSGDLSVYWYQQSLDQGLQFLIQYYNGEERAKGNILERFSAQQFPDLHSELNLSSLELGDSALYFCASSVGRRGQGYTFGSGTRLTVV.

This clonotype was counted at least ten times. V and J are TRBV27 and TRBJ1-6, with unresolved D. Germline-derived CDR1 and CDR2 are MNHEY and SMNVEV (reference sequence). The CDR3 is 15 residues long. V dropped 2 bases and J dropped 10 bases, with 15 bases sitting between them. The CDR3, as DNA: TGTGCCAGCAGTTTAACCAGAGGGCTTGGGTCACCCCTCCACTTT. Protein sequence: CASSLTRGLGSPLHF.

This rearrangement joins TRBV7-9 to TRBJ1-3; no clear D. V dropped 6 bases and J dropped 0 bases, with 9 bases sitting between them. The CDR3 totals 14 residues. Germline CDR1 SEHNR, CDR2 FQNEAQ (reference sequence). Written as DNA, the CDR3 is TGTGCCAGCAGTCCTCGGGGCTCTGGAAACACCATATATTTT. Translated: CASSPRGSGNTIYF.

This clonotype showed up many times. The J gene is TRBJ2-3, the V gene TRBV7-9; D gene unclear. Germline CDR1 is SEHNR and CDR2 is FQNEAQ (reference sequence). The CDR3 loop spans 13 amino acids. Deletions cut 5 bases from V and 4 bases from J, with 10 bases between. CDR3 sequence (DNA): TGTGCCAGCAGCGCTGCTAGAGCAGATACGCAGTATTTT. Protein sequence: CASSAARADTQYF.

This clonotype occurred a few times. The rearrangement links TRBV7-9 to TRBJ1-1, with unresolved D. In germline, CDR1 is SEHNR, CDR2 FQNEAQ (reference sequence). The CDR3 sequence is 13 residues long. Trimming shortened V by 4 bases and J by 10 bases, and 16 bases separated the two germline ends. CDR3 in DNA: TGTGCCAGCAGCTCCCCGGCTGGGCGTGCAGCTTTCTTT. Encoded protein: CASSSPAGRAAFF.

This clonotype was observed at least ten times. The V and J genes are TRBV7-9 and TRBJ2-1, with D possibly matching TRBD2 (7 bases). Looked up from germline, CDR1 is SEHNR and CDR2 is FQNEAQ (reference sequence). CDR3 size: 15 residues. V was pared by 2 bases and J by 7 bases, with 15 bases between. CDR3 loop: CASSLSGGARNEQFF. The DNA for the CDR3 is TGTGCCAGCAGCTTAAGTGGGGGGGCTCGAAATGAGCAGTTCTTC.

In this sample, this clonotype turned up a few times. The J gene is TRBJ1-4, the V gene TRBV4-3, with a weak D call TRBD1 (6 bases). CDR1 is LGHNA and CDR2 is YSLEER in the germline V gene. This CDR3 has 18 residues. Trimming removed 1 base at V and 8 bases at J, with 23 bases between. CDR3 sequence (DNA): TGCGCCAGCAGCCAAGGGCCGACAGGTCTTAGGCCTTGGGAAAAACTGTTTTTT. This gives the protein CASSQGPTGLRPWEKLFF.

The sample holds a few counts of this clonotype. This sequence joins TRBV5-6 and TRBJ1-2; unclear D gene. The germline gives CDR1 SGHDT, CDR2 YYEEEE. CDR3 length: 13 amino acids. V lost 2 bases and J lost 4, with 9 bases in between. The CDR3 loop reads CASSFGNTYGYTF. The CDR3, as DNA: TGTGCCAGCAGCTTCGGGAACACCTATGGCTACACCTTC.

This clonotype was recorded a few times. V usage is TRBV20-1 and J usage is TRBJ2-1; 7 bases are shared with TRBD2. The CDR3 spans 12 residues. V dropped 7 bases and J dropped 7; count of bases not matched to a gene: 7. Germline assignment: CDR1 DFQATT and CDR2 SNEGSKA (reference sequence). The CDR3 nucleotides read TGCAGTGTCGGGGAGCGGGATAATGAGCAGTTCTTC. Protein sequence: CSVGERDNEQFF.

V usage is TRBV28 and J usage is TRBJ1-1; 8 positions agree with TRBD1. This CDR3 has 14 amino acids. From germline, CDR1 is MDHEN and CDR2 SYDVKM. Losses at the gene ends were 5 bases for V and 1 base for J; bases not matched to a gene: 3. Here the CDR3 reads CASSPDRANTEAFF. CDR3 bases: TGTGCCAGCAGTCCGGACAGGGCGAACACTGAAGCTTTCTTT. The variable domain in full, with the rest retrieved from reference TRBV28 and TRBJ1-1, is DVKVTQSSRYLVKRTGEKVFLECVQDMDHENMFWYRQDPGLGLRLIYFSYDVKMKEKGDIPEGYSVSREKKERFSLILESASTNQTSMYLCASSPDRANTEAFFGQGTRLTVV.

This clonotype was seen many times. The J gene is TRBJ2-6, the V gene TRBV24-1; 9 bases are shared with TRBD1. The V segment lost 1 base and the J segment 2 bases; nucleotides outside the gene matches: 11. The length of the CDR3 is 20 residues. Per the germline V gene, CDR1 is KGHDR and CDR2 is SFDVKD. CDR3 DNA: TGTGCCACCAGTGATTTTACCGGGACAGGGAAGAATACTGGGGCCAACGTCCTGACTTTC. Protein product: CATSDFTGTGKNTGANVLTF.

The J gene is TRBJ2-7, the V gene TRBV7-9, with D possibly TRBD2 on 5 matching bases. CDR3 length: 15 residues. Germline V gives CDR1 SEHNR, CDR2 FQNEAQ (reference sequence). Deletions cut 6 bases from V and 2 bases from J, with 17 bases between. The CDR3 is CASSYSGLSAYEQYF. CDR3 in DNA: TGTGCCAGCAGTTACTCCGGACTCTCGGCCTACGAGCAGTACTTC. Complete variable domain (other parts from reference TRBV7-9 and TRBJ2-7): DTGVSQNPRHKITKRGQNVTFRCDPISEHNRLYWYRQTLGQGPEFLTYFQNEAQLEKSRLLSDRFSAERPKGSFSTLEIQRTEQGDSAMYLCASSYSGLSAYEQYFGPGTRLTVT.

This clonotype was observed many times. The chain has TRBV5-1 and TRBJ1-1; TRBD1 aligns across 8 bases. Per the germline V gene, CDR1 is SGHRS and CDR2 is YFSETQ. V trimming: 0 bases; J trimming: 12 bases; junction bases outside the gene matches: 7. CDR3 length: 13 amino acids. The CDR3 sequence: CASSLEGRTGTFF. The CDR3 DNA follows: TGCGCCAGCAGCTTGGAAGGAAGGACAGGGACTTTCTTT.

Many counts were recorded for this clonotype. In nucleotides, the CDR3 is TGTGCCAGCAGCTTAGCGCGCGAACGGCGCATTCAGTACTTC. As protein: CASSLARERRIQYF. The chain recombines TRBV7-9 with TRBJ2-4; no reliable D call. Germline V gives CDR1 SEHNR, CDR2 FQNEAQ (reference sequence). The CDR3 is 14 residues long. The V gene lost 0 bases and the J gene lost 9 bases, with 12 bases spanning the gap.

This clonotype was seen more than once but under ten times. The CDR3 region is CASTWTWPGGYTF. The CDR3 region has the DNA TGTGCCAGCACATGGACGTGGCCAGGTGGCTACACCTTC. The V call is TRBV18, the J call TRBJ1-2; D is unclear. Deletions cut 8 bases from V and 7 bases from J, with 17 bases between. Germline CDR1 is KGHSH and CDR2 is LQKENI. The CDR3 sequence is 13 residues long.

This clonotype was observed a few times. The V call is TRBV9, the J call TRBJ1-4; D remains unclear. The CDR3 sequence is 15 residues long. CDR1 SGDLS and CDR2 YYNGEE come from the germline V gene. V was cut by 2 bases and J by 4 bases, with 12 bases left in between. CDR3 coding DNA: TGTGCCAGCAGCGTTTACCCGGCCGTTAATGAAAAACTGTTTTTT. Amino acid sequence: CASSVYPAVNEKLFF.

In regard to this clonotype: The junction shows a germline mismatch at one end, possibly a read error. The chain employs TRBV6-2 or TRBV6-3 and TRBJ2-2; TRBD2 matches at 7 bases. CDR3 length: 13 amino acids. In germline, CDR1 is MNHEY, CDR2 SVGEGT. The CDR3 sequence: CDSGTRRGGELFF. The DNA for the CDR3 is TGTGACAGCGGGACTCGGCGGGGCGGGGAGCTGTTTTTT.

This clonotype was counted at least ten times. This rearrangement joins TRBV4-3 to TRBJ2-7, with D possibly matching TRBD2 (5 bases). The CDR3 is made up of 16 amino acids. Per the germline V gene, CDR1 is LGHNA and CDR2 is YSLEER. V lost 0 bases and J lost 0, with 12 bases in between. In DNA, the CDR3 is TGCGCCAGCAGCCAAGATCACCACACTAGCTCCTACGAGCAGTACTTC. Amino acid sequence: CASSQDHHTSSYEQYF.